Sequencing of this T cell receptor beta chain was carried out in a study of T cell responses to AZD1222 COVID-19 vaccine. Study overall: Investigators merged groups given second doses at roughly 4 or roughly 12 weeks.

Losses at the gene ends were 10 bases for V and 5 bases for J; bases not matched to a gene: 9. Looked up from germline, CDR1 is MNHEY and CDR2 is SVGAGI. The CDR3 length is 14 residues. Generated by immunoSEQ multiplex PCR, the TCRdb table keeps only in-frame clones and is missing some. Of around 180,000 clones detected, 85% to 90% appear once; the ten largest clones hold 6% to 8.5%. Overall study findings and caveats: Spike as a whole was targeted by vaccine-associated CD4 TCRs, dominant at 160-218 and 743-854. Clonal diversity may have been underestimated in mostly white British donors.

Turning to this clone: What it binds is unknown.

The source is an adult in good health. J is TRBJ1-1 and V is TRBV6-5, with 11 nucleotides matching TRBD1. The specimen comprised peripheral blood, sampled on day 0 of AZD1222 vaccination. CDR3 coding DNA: TGTGCCACCCTAAGGACAGGGGGCAGGACTGAAGCTTTCTTT. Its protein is CATLRTGGRTEAFF.